This T cell receptor (beta chain) is drawn from a study of shared clonotypes between healthy human individuals. General study results and limits: Researchers found naive subsets generally carried larger estimated richness than memory subsets. Several donors shared around 5.2% of their naive CD4 clonotypes.

A note on this clone: What it binds is not known.

Profiled with immunoSEQ multiplex PCR; TCRdb holds only in-frame clones, not every one. There are a few million clones in the sample; approximately 95% occur only once, and about 0.37% lies in the top ten. With V trimmed by 4 bases and J by 0 bases, 10 bases remained unmatched. Germline values: CDR1 SGHNT, CDR2 YYREEE (reference sequence). The CDR3 consists of 16 residues. The receptor's source is a young man in good health. Some clones in this sample may be carry-over from other donors' samples. Specimen: naive CD4+ T cells from PBMCs. Described subset: CD45RA+ positively selected. The rearrangement joins TRBV5-4 to TRBJ2-7, with 7 bases identical to TRBD2. CDR3 sequence reads: CASSPGVREGSYEQYF. The CDR3 DNA sequence: TGTGCCAGCAGCCCGGGTGTGAGGGAGGGCTCCTACGAGCAGTACTTC.